The source of this T cell receptor (beta chain) is a study of regulatory T cells in long-lasting Graves disease. Arm-PCR with iRepertoire HTBI primers amplified the CDR3 regions for these TCR beta libraries. TCRdb itself ran the multiplex PCR reads through MiXCR, one entry per CDR3 protein. The table has approximately 400,000 distinct CDR3 sequences, 15% to 19% seen once. Described time point: newly diagnosed GD, antithyroid drugs for less than 3 months. The TCR library was made from RNA that had been extracted from PBMCs in TRIzol. This clonotype was recorded at least ten times. Trimming shortened V by 3 bases and J by 13 bases, and 22 bases separated the two germline ends. The CDR3 spans 16 residues. Looked up from germline, CDR1 is SEHNR and CDR2 is FQNEAQ (reference sequence).

The TCR originated in a female donor with Graves disease. The sample was peripheral blood mononuclear cells (PBMCs), taken at new diagnosis, from a patient treated with antithyroid drugs. The chain links TRBV7-9 to TRBJ1-6; D unresolved. CDR3: CASSLDRERTREPLHF. The CDR3 DNA follows: TGTGCCAGCAGCTTGGATAGGGAACGAACTCGGGAGCCCCTCCACTTT.